The sequence of this T cell receptor beta chain was determined in a study of blood T cell repertoires in COVID-19. Study processing details: How many nucleated cells were present was estimated from reference gene primer amplification. The table came from immunoSEQ multiplex PCR; TCRdb's copy has only in-frame clones and leaves some out. V, J and clone size reflect that table, while D and trimming were determined from the DNA. Here the sample spans about 400,000 clones, approximately 91% being singletons. The CDR3 is 15 residues long. The V gene's germline CDR1 is LNHDA and CDR2 SQIVND (reference sequence). V was clipped by 3 bases and J by 2 bases, with 12 bases between them.

The TCR comes from a woman in her thirties or forties with acute COVID-19. The chain joins TRBV19 to TRBJ2-3; D might be TRBD2 (6 bases). Material: PBMCs or T cells enriched from blood (not recorded which). This chain's CDR3 is CASSIRGGVTDTQYF. The CDR3 DNA is TGTGCCAGTAGTATTCGCGGCGGGGTCACAGATACGCAGTATTTT.